This TCR beta chain came from a study of blood T cell repertoires in COVID-19 (TCRdb year 2020). Turning to the overall study: Collaborator samples came from the United States, Italy and Spain and covered acute and convalescent phases of COVID-19. The repertoires were released in a freely available public database intended as a resource for research on the immune response to SARS-CoV-2. Subjects who had been exposed to COVID-19, were actively infected with it, or had recovered from it provided the deeply sampled blood TCRbeta repertoires that made up the dataset. Samples came from the ongoing ImmuneRACE study (first 160 participants) plus 1,254 subjects from 6 global collaborators. Where available, HLA class I and class II types were obtained from metadata supplied by the sample provider rather than from assay-based typing. A de-identified subject ID, COVID-19 status, age in years and sex were almost always included in the sample metadata. The material from the prospective study consisted of cDNA or gDNA derived from T cells, B-cell-depleted T cells, or PBMCs.

The immunoSEQ Assay, a bias-controlled multiplex PCR, was used to amplify TCRbeta CDR3 regions from genomic DNA. Turning to the authors' computational methods: Nucleated cell counts per sample were estimated from amplification of reference gene primers within the assay. To quantify the absolute abundance of each unique TCRbeta CDR3 rearrangement, sequence reads were collapsed and filtered. For each sample, productive Simpson clonality was calculated as the square root of Simpson's diversity index over productive rearrangements. Imported from immuneACCESS, the table was reduced by TCRdb to in-frame sequences with V and J called. These copies leave out some clones; in studies compared against another copy, an unresolved V gene accounts for under half, and the cause of the remainder is not known. The V and J calls and the clone size are those of that table, but D and trimming were determined from the DNA. This sample gives just under 350,000 clones in total; 65% to 85% of them show up just once. The ten top clones hold roughly 3% of the sample.

Whole blood was collected in K2EDTA tubes by collaborating institutions according to the institutions' own protocols. For TCRbeta analysis, collaborators shipped samples in one of three forms: frozen whole blood, isolated PBMCs, or DNA extracted from either of those sample types. This clone appeared once. Its binding antigen is unknown. The input lacks base qualities; no much larger clone sits a single base away. A distance of 8 bases separates the germline ends of V and J, which lose 6 bases and 2 bases respectively. CDR1 MNHNY and CDR2 SVGAGI were looked up in the germline V gene (reference sequence). From cysteine to phenylalanine, the CDR3 is 12 amino acids long. Of all the DNA, just the CDR3 is kept, 36 bases in frame from base 1. Study-wide findings and limitations: Clinical and demographic metadata were provided uncurated, with the amount varying by source and participant.

Specimen: peripheral blood. The rearrangement joined TRBV6-6 to TRBJ2-7, with TRBD2 as a weak D call on 5 bases. The receptor's source is a man in his thirties or forties with active or convalescent COVID-19. DNA sequence: TGTGCCAGCAGCTCCGGGACCTACGAGCAGTACTTC. Its protein is CASSSGTYEQYF.